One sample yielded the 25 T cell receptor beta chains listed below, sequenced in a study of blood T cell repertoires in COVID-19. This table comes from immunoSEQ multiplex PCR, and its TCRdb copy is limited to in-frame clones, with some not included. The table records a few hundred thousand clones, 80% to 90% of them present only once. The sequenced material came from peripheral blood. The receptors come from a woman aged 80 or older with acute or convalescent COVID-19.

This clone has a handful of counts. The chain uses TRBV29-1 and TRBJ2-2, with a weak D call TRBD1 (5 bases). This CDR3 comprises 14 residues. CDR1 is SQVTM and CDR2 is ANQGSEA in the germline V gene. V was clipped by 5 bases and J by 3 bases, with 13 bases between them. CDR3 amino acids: CSVTRQGDTGELFF. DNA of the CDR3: TGCAGCGTTACCAGGCAGGGCGACACCGGGGAGCTGTTTTTT.

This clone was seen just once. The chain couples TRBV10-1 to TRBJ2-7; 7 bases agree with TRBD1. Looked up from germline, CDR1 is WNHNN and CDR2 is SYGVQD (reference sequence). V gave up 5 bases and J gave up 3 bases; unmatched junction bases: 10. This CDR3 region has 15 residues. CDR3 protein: CASSSARTGHYEQYF. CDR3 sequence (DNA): TGCGCCAGCAGTTCAGCGAGGACAGGACACTACGAGCAGTACTTC.

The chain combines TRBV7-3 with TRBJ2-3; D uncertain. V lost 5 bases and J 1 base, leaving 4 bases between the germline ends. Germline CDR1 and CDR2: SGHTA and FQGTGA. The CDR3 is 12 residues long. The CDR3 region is CASSLGTDTQYF. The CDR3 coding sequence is TGTGCCAGCAGCCTAGGCACAGATACGCAGTATTTT. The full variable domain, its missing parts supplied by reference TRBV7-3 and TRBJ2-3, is GAGVSQTPSNKVTEKGKYVELRCDPISGHTALYWYRQSLGQGPEFLIYFQGTGAADDSGLPNDRFFAVRPEGSVSTLKIQRTERGDSAVYLCASSLGTDTQYFGPGTRLTVL.

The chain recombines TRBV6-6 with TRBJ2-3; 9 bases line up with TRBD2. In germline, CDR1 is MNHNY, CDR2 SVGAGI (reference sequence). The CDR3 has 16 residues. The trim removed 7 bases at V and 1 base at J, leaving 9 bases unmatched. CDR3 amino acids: CASTKLQRGGTDTQYF. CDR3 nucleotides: TGTGCCAGCACTAAACTCCAGCGGGGGGGCACAGATACGCAGTATTTT.

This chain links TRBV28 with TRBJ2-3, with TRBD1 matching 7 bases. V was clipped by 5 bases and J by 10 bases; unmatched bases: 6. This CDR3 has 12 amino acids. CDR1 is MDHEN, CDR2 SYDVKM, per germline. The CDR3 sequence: CASSQQGQAQYF. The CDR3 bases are TGTGCCAGCAGTCAACAGGGGCAAGCGCAGTATTTT.

CDR3 residues: CASSVVEGGAGNTIYF. The DNA of the CDR3 is TGTGCCAGCAGCGTAGTGGAGGGTGGAGCGGGAAACACCATATATTTT. This rearrangement joins TRBV9 to TRBJ1-3, with D uncertain. Germline CDR1 and CDR2: SGDLS and YYNGEE. Trimming took off 0 bases at V and 4 bases at J, with 14 bases between the two ends. CDR3 size: 16 residues.

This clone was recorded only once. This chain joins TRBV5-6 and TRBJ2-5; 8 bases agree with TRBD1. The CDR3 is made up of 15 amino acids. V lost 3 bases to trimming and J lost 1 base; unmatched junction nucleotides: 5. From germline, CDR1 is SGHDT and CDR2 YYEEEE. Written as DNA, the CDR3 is TGTGCCAGCAGCTCGACAGGGGAGGCCCAAGAGACCCAGTACTTC. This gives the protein CASSSTGEAQETQYF.

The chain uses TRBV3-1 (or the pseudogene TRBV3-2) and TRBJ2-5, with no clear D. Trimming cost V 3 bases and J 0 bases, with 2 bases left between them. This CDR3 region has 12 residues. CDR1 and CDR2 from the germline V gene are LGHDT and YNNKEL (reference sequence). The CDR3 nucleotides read TGTGCCAGCAGCCATAACCAAGAGACCCAGTACTTC. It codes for CASSHNQETQYF.

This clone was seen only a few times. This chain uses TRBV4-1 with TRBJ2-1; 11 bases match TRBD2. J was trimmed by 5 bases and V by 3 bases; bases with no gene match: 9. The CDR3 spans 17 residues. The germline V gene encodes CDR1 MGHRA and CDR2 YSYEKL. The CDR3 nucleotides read TGCGCCAGCAGCCACAAAGGGACTAGCGGAACCAACAATGAGCAGTTCTTC. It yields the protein CASSHKGTSGTNNEQFF.

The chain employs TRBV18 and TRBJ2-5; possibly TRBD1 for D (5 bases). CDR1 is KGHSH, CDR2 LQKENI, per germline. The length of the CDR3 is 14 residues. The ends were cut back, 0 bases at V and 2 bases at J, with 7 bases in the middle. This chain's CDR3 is CASSPPGLQETQYF. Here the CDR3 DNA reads TGTGCCAGCTCACCACCGGGGCTTCAAGAGACCCAGTACTTC.

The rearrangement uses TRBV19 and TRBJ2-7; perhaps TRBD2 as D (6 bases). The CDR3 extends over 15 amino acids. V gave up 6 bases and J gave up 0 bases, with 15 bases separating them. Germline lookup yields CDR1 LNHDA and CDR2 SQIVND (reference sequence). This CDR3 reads CASSPPEGYSYEQYF. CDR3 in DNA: TGTGCCAGTAGCCCACCGGAGGGCTACTCCTACGAGCAGTACTTC.

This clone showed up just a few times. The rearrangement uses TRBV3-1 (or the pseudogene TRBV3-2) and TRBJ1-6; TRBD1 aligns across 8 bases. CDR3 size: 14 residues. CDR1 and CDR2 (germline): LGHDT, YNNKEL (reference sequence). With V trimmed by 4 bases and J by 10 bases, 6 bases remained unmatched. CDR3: CASSLPQGGSPLHF. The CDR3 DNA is TGTGCCAGCAGCCTCCCACAGGGGGGATCACCCCTCCACTTT.

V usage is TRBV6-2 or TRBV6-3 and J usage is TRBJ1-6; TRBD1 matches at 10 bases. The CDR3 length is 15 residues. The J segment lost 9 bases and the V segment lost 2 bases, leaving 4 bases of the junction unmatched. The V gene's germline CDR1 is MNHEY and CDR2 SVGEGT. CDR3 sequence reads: CASSYGQGVSSPLHF. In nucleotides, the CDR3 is TGTGCCAGCAGTTACGGACAGGGGGTGAGTTCACCCCTCCACTTT.

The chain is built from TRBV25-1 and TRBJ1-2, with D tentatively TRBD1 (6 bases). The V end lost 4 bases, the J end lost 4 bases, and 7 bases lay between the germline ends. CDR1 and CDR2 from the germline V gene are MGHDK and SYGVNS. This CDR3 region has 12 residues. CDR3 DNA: TGTGCCAGCAGTGGACAGGTCTATGGCTACACCTTC. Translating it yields CASSGQVYGYTF.

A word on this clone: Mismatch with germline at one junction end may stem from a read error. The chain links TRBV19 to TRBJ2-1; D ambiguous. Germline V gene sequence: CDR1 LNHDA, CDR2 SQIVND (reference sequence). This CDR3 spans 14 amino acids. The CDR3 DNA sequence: TGTGCCAGTAGCATAGTCTCCTTCTACAATGAGCAGTTCTTC. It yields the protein CASSIVSFYNEQFF.

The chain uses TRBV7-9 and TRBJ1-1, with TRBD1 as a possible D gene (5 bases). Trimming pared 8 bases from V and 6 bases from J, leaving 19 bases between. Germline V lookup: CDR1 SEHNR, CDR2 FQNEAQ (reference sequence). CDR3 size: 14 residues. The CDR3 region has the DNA TGTGCCAGCCCCGGGGAGGGACTTTATCCTGAAGCTTTCTTT. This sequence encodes CASPGEGLYPEAFF.

The CDR3 sequence is CASSQNRDSNSPLHF. CDR3 sequence (DNA): TGTGCCAGCAGCCAAAACCGGGACAGCAATTCACCCCTCCACTTT. V gene TRBV7-9 combines with J gene TRBJ1-6, with 7 positions matching TRBD1. V lost 5 bases and J lost 7; bases outside the gene matches: 8. CDR3 length equals 15 residues. Germline lookup yields CDR1 SEHNR and CDR2 FQNEAQ (reference sequence).

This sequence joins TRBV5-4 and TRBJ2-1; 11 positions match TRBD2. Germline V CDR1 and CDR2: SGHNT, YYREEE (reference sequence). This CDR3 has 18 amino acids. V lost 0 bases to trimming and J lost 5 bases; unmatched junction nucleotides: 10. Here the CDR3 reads CASSLVGSGGALDNEQFF. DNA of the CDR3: TGTGCCAGCAGCTTGGTTGGTAGCGGGGGGGCCCTTGACAATGAGCAGTTCTTC.

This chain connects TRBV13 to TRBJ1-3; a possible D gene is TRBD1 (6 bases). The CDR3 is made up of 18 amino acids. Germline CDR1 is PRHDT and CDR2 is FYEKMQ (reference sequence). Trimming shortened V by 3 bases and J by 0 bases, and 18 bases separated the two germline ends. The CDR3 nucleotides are TGTGCCAGCAGCTTGAACAGGGTCCCCATTCTCTCTGGAAACACCATATATTTT. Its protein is CASSLNRVPILSGNTIYF. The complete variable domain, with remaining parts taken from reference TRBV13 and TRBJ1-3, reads AAGVIQSPRHLIKEKRETATLKCYPIPRHDTVYWYQQGPGQDPQFLISFYEKMQSDKGSIPDRFSAQQFSDYHSELNMSSLELGDSALYFCASSLNRVPILSGNTIYFGEGSWLTVV.

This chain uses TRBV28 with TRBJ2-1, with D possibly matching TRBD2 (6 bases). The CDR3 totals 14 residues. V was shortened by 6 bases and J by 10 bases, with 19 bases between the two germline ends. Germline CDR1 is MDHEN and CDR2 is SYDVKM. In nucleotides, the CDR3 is TGTGCCAGCAGCTCCCCCGGGAGCGCCGTAGAGCAGTTCTTC. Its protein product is CASSSPGSAVEQFF.

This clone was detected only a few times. The DNA of the CDR3 is TGTGCCTGGATGACACCGAGCTCCTATAATTCACCCCTCCACTTT. Protein: CAWMTPSSYNSPLHF. The chain recombines TRBV30 with TRBJ1-6, with D unclear. Trimming took 4 bases from V and 0 from J, leaving 10 bases between them. This CDR3 has 15 amino acids. In germline, CDR1 is GTSNPN, CDR2 SVGIG (reference sequence). Full variable domain (outside the CDR3, taken from reference TRBV30 and TRBJ1-6): SQTIHQWPATLVQPVGSPLSLECTVEGTSNPNLYWYRQAAGRGLQLLFYSVGIGQISSEVPQNLSASRPQDRQFILSSKKLLLSDSGFYLCAWMTPSSYNSPLHFGNGTRLTVT.

In nucleotides, the CDR3 is TGTGCCAGCACCGCCGGTCGGACATACCCTGGAAACACCATATATTTT. Its protein product is CASTAGRTYPGNTIYF. This chain connects TRBV28 to TRBJ1-3; weak D call: TRBD1 (5 bases). The germline V and J ends were trimmed by 7 bases and 2 bases, with 18 bases remaining between them. In germline, CDR1 is MDHEN, CDR2 SYDVKM. The CDR3 length is 16 residues.

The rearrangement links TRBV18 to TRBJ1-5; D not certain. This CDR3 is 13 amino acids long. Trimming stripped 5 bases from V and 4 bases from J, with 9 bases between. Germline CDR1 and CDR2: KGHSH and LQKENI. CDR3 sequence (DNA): TGTGCCAGCTCATCGGGTTCTAATCAGCCCCAGCATTTT. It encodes CASSSGSNQPQHF.

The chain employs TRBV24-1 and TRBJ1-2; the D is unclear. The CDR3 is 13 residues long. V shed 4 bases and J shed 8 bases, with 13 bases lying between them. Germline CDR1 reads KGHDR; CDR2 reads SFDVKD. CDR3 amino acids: CATSDPGGFGYTF. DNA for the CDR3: TGTGCCACCAGTGACCCAGGAGGGTTCGGCTACACCTTC.

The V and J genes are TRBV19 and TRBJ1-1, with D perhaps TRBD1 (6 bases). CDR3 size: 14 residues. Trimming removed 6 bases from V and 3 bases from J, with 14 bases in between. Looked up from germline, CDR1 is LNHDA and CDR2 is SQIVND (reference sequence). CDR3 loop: CASSSLGADTEAFF. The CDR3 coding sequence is TGTGCCAGTAGCTCCCTGGGGGCTGACACTGAAGCTTTCTTT.